This TCR beta chain comes out of a study of blood T cell repertoires in COVID-19. The wider study: In each case, the material was cDNA or gDNA derived from T cells, B-cell-depleted T cells, or PBMCs.

Per the germline V gene, CDR1 is SGHRS and CDR2 is YFSETQ. This CDR3 has 14 amino acids. Trimming took 4 bases from V and 6 from J, leaving 14 bases between them. This clone was counted between two and nine times. Libraries were prepared by immunoSEQ multiplex PCR; TCRdb keeps only in-frame clonotypes and omits some of them. The sample has roughly 240,000 clones, more than 70% seen once. The sequence was collected from a woman between 50 and 59 years old who had recovered from COVID-19. V gene TRBV5-1 combines with J gene TRBJ1-5; possibly TRBD1 for D (6 bases). The sample taken for sequencing was PBMCs or T cells enriched from blood (not recorded which). The CDR3 protein is CASSPDSPGQPQHF. The CDR3 region has the DNA TGCGCCAGCAGCCCGGACAGTCCCGGTCAGCCCCAGCATTTT.